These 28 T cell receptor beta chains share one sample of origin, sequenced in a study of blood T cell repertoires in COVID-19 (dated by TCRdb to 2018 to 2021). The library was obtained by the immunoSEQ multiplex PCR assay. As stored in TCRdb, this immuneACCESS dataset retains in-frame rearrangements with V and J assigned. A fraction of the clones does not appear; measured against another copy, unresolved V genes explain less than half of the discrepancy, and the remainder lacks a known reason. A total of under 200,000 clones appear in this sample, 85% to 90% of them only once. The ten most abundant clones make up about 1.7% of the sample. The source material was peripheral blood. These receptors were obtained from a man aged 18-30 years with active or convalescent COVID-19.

This CDR3 reads CATSRDGSPLHF. The DNA for the CDR3 is TGTGCCACCAGCAGAGATGGCTCACCCCTCCACTTT. This rearrangement joins TRBV15 to TRBJ1-6; D is uncertain. The germline V gene has CDR1 LNHNV and CDR2 YYDKDF (reference sequence). V was shortened by 0 bases and J by 10 bases, with 4 bases between the two germline ends. The CDR3 is 12 residues long.

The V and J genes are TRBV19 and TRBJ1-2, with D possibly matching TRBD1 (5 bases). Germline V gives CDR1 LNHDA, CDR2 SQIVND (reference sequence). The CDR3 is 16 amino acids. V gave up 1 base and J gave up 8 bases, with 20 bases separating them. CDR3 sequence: CASSIVISRRAIGYTF. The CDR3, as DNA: TGTGCCAGTAGTATAGTTATAAGTCGCAGGGCCATCGGCTACACCTTC.

The CDR3 sequence is CASSKGQNTGELFF. CDR3 nucleotides: TGTGCCAGCAGCAAGGGACAGAACACCGGGGAGCTGTTTTTT. The gene calls are TRBV5-5 and TRBJ2-2; the D gene is possibly TRBD1 (6 bases). CDR1 is SGHKS and CDR2 is YYEKEE in the germline V gene (reference sequence). The CDR3 sequence is 14 residues long. V lost 4 bases and J 1 base, leaving 8 bases between the germline ends.

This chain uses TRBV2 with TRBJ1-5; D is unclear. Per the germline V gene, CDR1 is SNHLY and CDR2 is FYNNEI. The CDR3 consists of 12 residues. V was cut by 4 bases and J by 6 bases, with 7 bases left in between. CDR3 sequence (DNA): TGTGCCAGCAGTGGAACTCGTCAGCCCCAGCATTTT. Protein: CASSGTRQPQHF.

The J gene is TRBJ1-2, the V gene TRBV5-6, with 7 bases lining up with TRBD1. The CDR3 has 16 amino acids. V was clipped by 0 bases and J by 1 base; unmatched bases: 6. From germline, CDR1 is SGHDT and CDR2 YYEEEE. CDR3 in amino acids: CASSLGQGSYNYGYTF. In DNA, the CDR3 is TGTGCCAGCAGCTTGGGACAGGGCTCCTATAACTATGGCTACACCTTC.

The CDR3 loop reads CASSQARGANSPLHF. The CDR3 DNA reads as TGCGCCAGCAGCCAAGCACGGGGGGCAAATTCACCCCTCCACTTT. The chain employs TRBV4-3 and TRBJ1-6; D possibly corresponds to TRBD1 (6 bases). This CDR3 has 15 amino acids. The germline V gene encodes CDR1 LGHNA and CDR2 YSLEER. Between the trimmed V and J ends, which lost 1 base and 7 bases, there was a span of 11 bases.

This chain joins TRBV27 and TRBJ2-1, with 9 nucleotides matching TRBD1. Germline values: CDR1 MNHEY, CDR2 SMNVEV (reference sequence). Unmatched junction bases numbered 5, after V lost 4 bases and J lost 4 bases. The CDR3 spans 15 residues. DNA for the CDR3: TGTGCCAGCAGTTCCCCCGGGACAGGGTACAATGAGCAGTTCTTC. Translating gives CASSSPGTGYNEQFF.

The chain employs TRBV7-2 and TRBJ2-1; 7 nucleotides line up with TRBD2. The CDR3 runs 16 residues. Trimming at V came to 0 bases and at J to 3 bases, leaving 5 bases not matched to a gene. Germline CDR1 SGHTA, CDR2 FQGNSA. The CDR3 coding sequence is TGTGCCAGCAGCTTAGCGCCGAGCGGGAACTACAATGAGCAGTTCTTC. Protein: CASSLAPSGNYNEQFF.

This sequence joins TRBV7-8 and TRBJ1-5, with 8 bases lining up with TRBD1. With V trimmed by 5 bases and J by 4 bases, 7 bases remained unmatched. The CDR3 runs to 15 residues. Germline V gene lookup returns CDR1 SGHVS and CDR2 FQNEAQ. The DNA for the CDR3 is TGTGCCAGCAGCCGGGGGACAGGAGGGAATCAGCCCCAGCATTTT. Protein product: CASSRGTGGNQPQHF.

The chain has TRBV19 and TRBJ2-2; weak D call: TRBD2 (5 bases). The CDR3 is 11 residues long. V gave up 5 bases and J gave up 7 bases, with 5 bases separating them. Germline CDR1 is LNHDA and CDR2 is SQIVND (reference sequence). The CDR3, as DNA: TGTGCCAGTAGTGGGAGCGGGGAGCTGTTTTTT. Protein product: CASSGSGELFF. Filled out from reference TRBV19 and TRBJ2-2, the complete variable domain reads DGGITQSPKYLFRKEGQNVTLSCEQNLNHDAMYWYRQDPGQGLRLIYYSQIVNDFQKGDIAEGYSVSREKKESFPLTVTSAQKNPTAFYLCASSGSGELFFGEGSRLTVL.

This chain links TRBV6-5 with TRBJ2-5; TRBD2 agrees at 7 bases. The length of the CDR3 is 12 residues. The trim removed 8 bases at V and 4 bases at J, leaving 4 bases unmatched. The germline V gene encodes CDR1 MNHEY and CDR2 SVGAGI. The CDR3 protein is CASGRVGETQYF. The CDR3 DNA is TGTGCCAGCGGGAGGGTAGGAGAGACCCAGTACTTC.

CDR3 residues: CASSPRGNQPQHF. The CDR3 nucleotides read TGTGCCAGCAGCCCAAGGGGGAATCAGCCCCAGCATTTT. The chain has TRBV7-2 and TRBJ1-5, with a weak D call TRBD1 (6 bases). V was cut by 5 bases and J by 4 bases, with 9 bases left in between. The CDR3 totals 13 residues. Germline CDR1 is SGHTA and CDR2 is FQGNSA.

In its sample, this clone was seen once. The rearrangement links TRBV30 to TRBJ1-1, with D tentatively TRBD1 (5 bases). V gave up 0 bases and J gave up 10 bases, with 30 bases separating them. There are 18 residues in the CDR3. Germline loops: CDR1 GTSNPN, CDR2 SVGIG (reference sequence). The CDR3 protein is CAWSVIYSWPQGKFGAFF. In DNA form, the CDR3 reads TGTGCCTGGAGTGTAATTTATAGTTGGCCTCAGGGTAAATTTGGAGCTTTCTTT.

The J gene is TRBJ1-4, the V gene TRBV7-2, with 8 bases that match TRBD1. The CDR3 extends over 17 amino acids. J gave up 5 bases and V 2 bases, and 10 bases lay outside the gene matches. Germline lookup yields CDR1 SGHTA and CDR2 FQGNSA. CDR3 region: CASSLWTGLSKNEKLFF. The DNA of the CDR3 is TGTGCCAGCAGCTTATGGACAGGGTTGAGTAAAAATGAAAAACTGTTTTTT.

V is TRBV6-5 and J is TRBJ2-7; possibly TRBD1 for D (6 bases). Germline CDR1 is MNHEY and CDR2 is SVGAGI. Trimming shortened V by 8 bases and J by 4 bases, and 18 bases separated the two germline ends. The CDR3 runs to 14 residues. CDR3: CASLRTASGYEQYF. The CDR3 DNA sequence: TGTGCCAGCCTTCGGACAGCCTCCGGGTACGAGCAGTACTTC.

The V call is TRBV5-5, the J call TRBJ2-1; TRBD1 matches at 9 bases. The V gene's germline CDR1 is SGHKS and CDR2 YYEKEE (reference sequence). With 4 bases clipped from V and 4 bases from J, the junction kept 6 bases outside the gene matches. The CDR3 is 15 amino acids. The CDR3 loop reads CASSGAGTGYNEQFF. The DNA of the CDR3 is TGTGCCAGCAGCGGAGCCGGGACAGGGTACAATGAGCAGTTCTTC.

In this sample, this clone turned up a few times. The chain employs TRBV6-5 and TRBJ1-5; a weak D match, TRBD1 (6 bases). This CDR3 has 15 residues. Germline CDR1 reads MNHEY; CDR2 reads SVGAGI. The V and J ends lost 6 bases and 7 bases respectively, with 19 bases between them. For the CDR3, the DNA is TGTGCCAGCAGCGCCGGACAACAGGGAAACCAGCCCCAGCATTTT. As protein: CASSAGQQGNQPQHF.

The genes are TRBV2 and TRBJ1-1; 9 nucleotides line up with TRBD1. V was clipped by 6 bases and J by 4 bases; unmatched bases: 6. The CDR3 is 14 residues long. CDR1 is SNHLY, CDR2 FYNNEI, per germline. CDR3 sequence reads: CASSLQGAGTEAFF. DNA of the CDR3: TGTGCCAGCAGCCTACAGGGGGCAGGCACTGAAGCTTTCTTT.

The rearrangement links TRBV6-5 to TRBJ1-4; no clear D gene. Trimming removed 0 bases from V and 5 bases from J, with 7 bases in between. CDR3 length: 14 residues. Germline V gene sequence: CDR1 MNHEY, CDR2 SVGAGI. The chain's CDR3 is CASSYSSVNEKLFF. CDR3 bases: TGTGCCAGCAGTTACTCGTCCGTAAATGAAAAACTGTTTTTT.

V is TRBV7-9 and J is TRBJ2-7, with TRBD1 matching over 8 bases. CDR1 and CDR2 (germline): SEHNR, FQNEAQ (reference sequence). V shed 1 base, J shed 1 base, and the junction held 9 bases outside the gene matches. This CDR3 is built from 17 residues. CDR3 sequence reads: CASSLGLQGESSYEQYF. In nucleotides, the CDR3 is TGTGCCAGCAGCTTAGGACTACAGGGGGAGAGTTCCTACGAGCAGTACTTC.

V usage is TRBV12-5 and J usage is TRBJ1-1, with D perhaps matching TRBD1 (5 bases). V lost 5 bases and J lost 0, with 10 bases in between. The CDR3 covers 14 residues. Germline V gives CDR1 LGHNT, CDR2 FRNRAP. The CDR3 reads CASGPRQLNTEAFF. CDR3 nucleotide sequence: TGTGCTAGTGGTCCCAGACAGCTGAACACTGAAGCTTTCTTT.

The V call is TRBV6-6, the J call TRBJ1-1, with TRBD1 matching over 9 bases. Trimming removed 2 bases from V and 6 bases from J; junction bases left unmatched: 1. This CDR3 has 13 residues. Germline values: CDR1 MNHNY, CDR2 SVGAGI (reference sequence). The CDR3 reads CASSYHRGPEAFF. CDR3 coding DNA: TGTGCCAGCAGTTACCACAGGGGGCCTGAAGCTTTCTTT.

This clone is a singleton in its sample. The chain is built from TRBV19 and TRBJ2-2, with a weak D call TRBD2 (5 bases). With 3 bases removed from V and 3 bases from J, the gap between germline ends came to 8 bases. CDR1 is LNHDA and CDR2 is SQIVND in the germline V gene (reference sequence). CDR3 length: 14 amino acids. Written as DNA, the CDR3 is TGTGCCAGTAGTATCGGGGTGGACACCGGGGAGCTGTTTTTT. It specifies CASSIGVDTGELFF.

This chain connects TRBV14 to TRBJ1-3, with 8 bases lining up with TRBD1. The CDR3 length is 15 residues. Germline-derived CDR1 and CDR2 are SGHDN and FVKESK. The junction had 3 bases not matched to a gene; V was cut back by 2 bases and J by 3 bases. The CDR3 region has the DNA TGTGCCAGCAGCCAAATACAGGGGGTTGGAAACACCATATATTTT. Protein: CASSQIQGVGNTIYF.

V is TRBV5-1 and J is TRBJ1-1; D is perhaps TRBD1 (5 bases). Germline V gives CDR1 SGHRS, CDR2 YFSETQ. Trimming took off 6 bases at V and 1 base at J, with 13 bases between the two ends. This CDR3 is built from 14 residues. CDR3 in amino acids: CASTLAGQNTEAFF. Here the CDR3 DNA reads TGCGCCAGCACTCTGGCTGGACAGAACACTGAAGCTTTCTTT.

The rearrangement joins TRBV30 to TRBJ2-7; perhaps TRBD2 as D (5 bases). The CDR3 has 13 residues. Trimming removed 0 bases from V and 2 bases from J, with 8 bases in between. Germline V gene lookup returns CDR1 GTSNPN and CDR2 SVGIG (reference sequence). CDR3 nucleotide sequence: TGTGCCTGGAGTGTAGACGGGACCTACGAGCAGTACTTC. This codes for CAWSVDGTYEQYF. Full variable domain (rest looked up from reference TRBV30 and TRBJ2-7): SQTIHQWPATLVQPVGSPLSLECTVEGTSNPNLYWYRQAAGRGLQLLFYSVGIGQISSEVPQNLSASRPQDRQFILSSKKLLLSDSGFYLCAWSVDGTYEQYFGPGTRLTVT.

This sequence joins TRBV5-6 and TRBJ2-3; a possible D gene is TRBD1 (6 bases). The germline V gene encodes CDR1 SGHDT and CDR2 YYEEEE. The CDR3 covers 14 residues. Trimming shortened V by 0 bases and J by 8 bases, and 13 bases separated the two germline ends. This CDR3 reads CASSLGGLVGTQYF. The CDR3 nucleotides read TGTGCCAGCAGCTTGGGGGGGCTAGTTGGTACGCAGTATTTT.

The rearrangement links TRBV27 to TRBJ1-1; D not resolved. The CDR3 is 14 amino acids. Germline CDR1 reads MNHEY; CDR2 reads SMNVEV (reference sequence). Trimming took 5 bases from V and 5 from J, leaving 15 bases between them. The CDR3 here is CASSTQAGWTEAFF. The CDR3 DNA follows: TGTGCCAGCAGTACCCAGGCGGGTTGGACTGAAGCTTTCTTT.